This paragraph reports one T cell receptor (beta chain). This clone was observed once. The clone's antigen remains unknown. Per-base qualities were not stored, and no clone one base away is much larger. The data stem from a study of a mutant IDH1 vaccine in newly diagnosed glioma (dated by TCRdb to the early 2020s). Background on the whole study: Vaccination started 4-6 weeks after radiotherapy alone, or was given together with temozolomide cycles in the groups whose treatment included chemotherapy. The roughly 33 treated patients were approximately 62% male and approximately 40% female, with a mean age of approximately 40 years. Prior to enrollment, standard therapy consisting of radiotherapy alone, temozolomide alone, or radiochemotherapy with temozolomide had been administered to patients, with the combination being received by most patients. Visit V12 was the week-35 safety follow-up and visit V13 was the week-47 end of study. Six visits were used for peripheral blood collection: V03 (baseline), V05, V07, V10, V12 and V13. Longitudinal TCRB deep sequencing was performed for about 25 treated patients wherever samples were available for exploratory analyses.

For CDR1 and CDR2, the germline V gene lists SNHLY and FYNNEI. Here V drops 7 bases and J drops 3 bases, and the junction holds 5 bases not matched to any gene. Inclusive of the bounding cysteine and phenylalanine, the CDR3 is 13 residues long. The only DNA kept is the CDR3, 39 bases in frame from the first base. The receptor library was made with the immunoSEQ multiplex PCR assay. Following the manufacturer's protocol, the hsTCRB Kit was used to amplify rearranged TCR beta chain sequences. An Illumina MiSeq was used to sequence the TCRB libraries. Concerning the study's data processing: The proprietary platform of the kit vendor was used for demultiplexing, trimming and gene mapping. The clones in this table, taken by TCRdb from immuneACCESS, are in-frame only. Not every clone is retained; where verified, under half of the shortfall comes from an unresolved V gene, and the cause of the rest is unknown. The DNA was the basis for D and trimming; V, J and clone size are from that table. This sample lists more than 25,000 clones; around 80% were detected once. The ten largest clones capture over 6.5% of the sample.

In light of the paper, this sample's time point label describes: week 35, safety follow-up. Every vaccine dose consisted of 300 ug of a 20-mer mutant IDH1 peptide in Montanide, administered subcutaneously together with topical imiquimod. Eight vaccinations were administered to patients in weeks 1, 3, 5, 7, 11, 15, 19 and 23, corresponding to visits V03 through V10. The donors had newly diagnosed IDH1-mutant astrocytomas of WHO grade 3 or 4 that showed loss of nuclear ATRX. The samples were drawn from NOA16, a multicentre, single-arm, open-label phase I trial in Germany that tested a mutant IDH1 peptide vaccine in humans for the first time. Genomic DNA for TCRB sequencing was isolated from EDTA blood with the DNeasy Blood and Tissue Kit. Overall results and qualifications from the work: The authors noted that analyses of patient blood samples could not be reproduced because of sample limitations. Availability determined which PBMC samples were chosen for TCRB deep sequencing. Pseudoprogression seemed to be unrelated to changes in the top peripheral T cell clonotypes found by TCRB sequencing. Vaccine-induced immune responses across multiple MHC alleles were detected in 90% to 95% of patients.

The TCR sequence derives from a man aged 45-60 years with glioma. The material sequenced was PBMCs, taken from a glioma patient whose treatment included an IDH1 peptide vaccine. Recombination connected TRBV2 to TRBJ2-7; the junction holds 8 bases that match TRBD1. At the DNA level, the sequence is TGTGCCAGCAAAGGGACAGGCTTCTACGAGCAGTACTTC. Its coded protein is CASKGTGFYEQYF.